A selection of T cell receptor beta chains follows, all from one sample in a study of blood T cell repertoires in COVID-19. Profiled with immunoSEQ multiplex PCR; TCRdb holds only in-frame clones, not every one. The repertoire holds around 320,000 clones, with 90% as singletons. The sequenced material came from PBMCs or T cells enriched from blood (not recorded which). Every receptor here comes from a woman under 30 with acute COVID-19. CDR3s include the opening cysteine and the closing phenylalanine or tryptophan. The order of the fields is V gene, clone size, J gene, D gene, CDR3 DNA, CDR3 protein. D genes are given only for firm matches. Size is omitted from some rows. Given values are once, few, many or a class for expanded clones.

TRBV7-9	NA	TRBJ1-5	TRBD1	TGTGCCAGCAGCTTAGTGACAGGGGTGGATGAAGTGTCTAAGCCCCAGCATTTT	CASSLVTGVDEVSKPQHF
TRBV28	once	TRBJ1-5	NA	TGTGCCAGCAGTTCTCCACAGAGCAATCAGCCCCAGCATTTT	CASSSPQSNQPQHF
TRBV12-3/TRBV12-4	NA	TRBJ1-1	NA	TGTGCCAGCAGTTTAACCGGGGACACTGAAGCTTTCTTT	CASSLTGDTEAFF
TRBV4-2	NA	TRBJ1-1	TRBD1	TGTGCCAGCAGCCAAGAGGAGACAGGGGAAGCTTTCTTT	CASSQEETGEAFF
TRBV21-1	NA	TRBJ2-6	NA	TGTGCCAGCAGCGAGGTCCGGACAGGGGAATCCGGGGCCAACGTCCTGACTTTC	CASSEVRTGESGANVLTF
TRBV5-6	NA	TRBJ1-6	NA	TGTGCCAGCAGCTTGACCAAACTGACAGGCTATAATTCACCCCTCCACTTT	CASSLTKLTGYNSPLHF
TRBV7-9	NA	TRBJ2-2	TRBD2	TGTGCCAGCAGCGATATAACTAGCGGGAGTGCCGGGGAGCTGTTTTTT	CASSDITSGSAGELFF
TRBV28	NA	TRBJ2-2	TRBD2	TGTGCCAGCAGAATCTTAGCGGGACACACCGGGGAGCTGTTTTTT	CASRILAGHTGELFF
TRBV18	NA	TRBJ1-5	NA	TGTGCCAGCTCACCATTAGTCCAGGCCAGCTACAATCAGCCCCAGCATTTT	CASSPLVQASYNQPQHF
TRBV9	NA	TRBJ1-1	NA	TGTGCCAGCAGCGTAGTGGGTAGGGGTGAAGCTTTCTTT	CASSVVGRGEAFF
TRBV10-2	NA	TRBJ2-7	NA	TGCGCCAGCTCCGGGGTCTCCGCCTACGAGCAGTACTTC	CASSGVSAYEQYF
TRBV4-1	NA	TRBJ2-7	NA	TGCGCCAGCAGCCCTGGGGAGCGGCGGGCCGCCTACGAGCAGTACTTC	CASSPGERRAAYEQYF
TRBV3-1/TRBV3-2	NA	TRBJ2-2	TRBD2	TGTGCCAGCAGGCCCACTAGCGGAAGCACCGGGGAGCTGTTTTTT	CASRPTSGSTGELFF
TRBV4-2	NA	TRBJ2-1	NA	TGTGCCAGCAGCCAAGACAGGGGTGATGAGCAGTTCTTC	CASSQDRGDEQFF
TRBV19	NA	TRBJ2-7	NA	TGTGCCAGTAGTCCCCCGGGAACACACTACGAGCAGTACTTC	CASSPPGTHYEQYF
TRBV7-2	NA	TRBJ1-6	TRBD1	TGTGCCAGCAGCTACGGACAGGGGGCGTTTGGATCACCCCTCCACTTT	CASSYGQGAFGSPLHF
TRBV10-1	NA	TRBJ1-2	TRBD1	TGCGCCAGCAGCGGACAGGGGGCGGGAGGCTACACCTTC	CASSGQGAGGYTF
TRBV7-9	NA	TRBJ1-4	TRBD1	TGTGCCAGCAGAGGGGACAGGTCGACTAATGAAAAACTGTTTTTT	CASRGDRSTNEKLFF
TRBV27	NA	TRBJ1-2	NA	TGTGCCAGCAGTCCGCCACAGGGATCTTCCACCTTC	CASSPPQGSSTF
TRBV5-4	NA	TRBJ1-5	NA	TGTGCCAGCAGCTTGGACCCCGGGGAGCAGCCCCAGCATTTT	CASSLDPGEQPQHF
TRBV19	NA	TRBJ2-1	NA	TGTGCCAGTACCTACTACAATGAGCAGTTCTTC	CASTYYNEQFF
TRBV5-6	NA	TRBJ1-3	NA	TGTGCCAGCGGGAAATGGACAGACTCTGGAAACACCATATATTTT	CASGKWTDSGNTIYF
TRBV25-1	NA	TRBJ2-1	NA	TGTGCCAGCAGTCCTCGGCTGGAGGGCCATGAGCAGTTCTTC	CASSPRLEGHEQFF
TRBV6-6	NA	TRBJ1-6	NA	TGTGCCAGCAGTGCCCTATCGGCGGACTCAAATTCACCCCTCCACTTT	CASSALSADSNSPLHF
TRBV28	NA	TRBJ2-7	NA	TGTGCCAGCAGTTTATGGTCTGGGAGCTCCTACGAGCAGTACTTC	CASSLWSGSSYEQYF
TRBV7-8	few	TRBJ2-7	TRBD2	TGTGCCAGCAGCTTAGCGACTAGCGAGGTACTCGAGCAGTACTTC	CASSLATSEVLEQYF
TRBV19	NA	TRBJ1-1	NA	TGTGCCAGTAGTGGTCTGGACTTTTTGAACACTGAAGCTTTCTTT	CASSGLDFLNTEAFF
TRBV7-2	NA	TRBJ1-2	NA	TGTGCCAGCAGCTCTTATACAGGGAACTATGGCTACACCTTC	CASSSYTGNYGYTF
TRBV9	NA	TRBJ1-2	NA	TGTGCCAGCAGCGGTCCCGGGTCCAGCTATGGCTACACCTTC	CASSGPGSSYGYTF
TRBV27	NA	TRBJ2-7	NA	TGTGCCAGCACCCCAAGTCGGGGGTCATCCTACGAGCAGTACTTC	CASTPSRGSSYEQYF
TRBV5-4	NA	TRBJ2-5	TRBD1	TGTGCCAGCAGCCCCACCTCGGACAGGATGGAGACCCAGTACTTC	CASSPTSDRMETQYF
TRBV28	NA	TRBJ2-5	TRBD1	TGTGCCAGCAGTTCACCGGGGACAGGGGAAGAGACCCAGTACTTC	CASSSPGTGEETQYF
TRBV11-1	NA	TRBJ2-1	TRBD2	TGTGCCAGCAGCTCTCAGGGACTAGCGTCCTACAATGAGCAGTTCTTC	CASSSQGLASYNEQFF
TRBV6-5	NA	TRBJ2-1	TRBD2	TGTGCCAGCAGTTACTCTCGGGAGGTCCTCCTTCCCCAGTTCTTC	CASSYSREVLLPQFF
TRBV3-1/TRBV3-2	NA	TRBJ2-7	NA	TGTGCCAGCAGCCAAGGGCAGTTAAACGAGCAGTACTTC	CASSQGQLNEQYF
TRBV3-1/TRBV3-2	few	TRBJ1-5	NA	TGTGCCAGCAGCCAAGGCGACAGGTCGAATCAGCCCCAGCATTTT	CASSQGDRSNQPQHF
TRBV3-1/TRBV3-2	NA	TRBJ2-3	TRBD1	TGTGCCAGCAGAGCGGGACAGGGGAACACAGATACGCAGTATTTT	CASRAGQGNTDTQYF
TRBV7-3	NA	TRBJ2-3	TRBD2	TGTGCCAGCAGCTTCGGACTAGCGGGAGTTGCGGATACGCAGTATTTT	CASSFGLAGVADTQYF
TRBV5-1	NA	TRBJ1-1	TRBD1	TGCGCCAGCAGCTGGCCCCGGGGCGAGGACAGGGGTACTGAAGCTTTCTTT	CASSWPRGEDRGTEAFF
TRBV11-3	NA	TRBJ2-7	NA	TGTGCCAGCAGCTCAGTGGATAGCAGTATTAAGGGGTTCGAGCAGTACTTC	CASSSVDSSIKGFEQYF
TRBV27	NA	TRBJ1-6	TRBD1	TGTGCCAGCAGTTTCGGACAGGGGAATTCACCCCTCCACTTT	CASSFGQGNSPLHF
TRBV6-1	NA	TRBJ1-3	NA	TGTGCCAGCAGTGCTTTCTCGGGGTTGGGCGGAAACACCATATATTTT	CASSAFSGLGGNTIYF
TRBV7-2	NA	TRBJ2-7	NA	TGTGCCAGCAGCTTAGCGGTATCTAGCGAGCAGTACTTC	CASSLAVSSEQYF
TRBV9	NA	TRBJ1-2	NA	TGTGCCAGCAGCGTAGAAGGGGCTGGCTATGGCTACACCTTC	CASSVEGAGYGYTF
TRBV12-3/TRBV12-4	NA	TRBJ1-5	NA	TGTGCCAGCCGGGTGGATAGCAATCAGCCCCAGCATTTT	CASRVDSNQPQHF
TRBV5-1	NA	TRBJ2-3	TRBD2	TGCGCCAGCAGCTTGGGACTAGCGGGAGGAGGGACAGATACGCAGTATTTT	CASSLGLAGGGTDTQYF
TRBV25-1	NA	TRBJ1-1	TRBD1	TGTGCCAGCAGCCCGGACAGGGGGCTCGGCGCTGAAGCTTTCTTT	CASSPDRGLGAEAFF
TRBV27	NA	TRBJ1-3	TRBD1	TGTGCCAGCAGTCCAGACAGGGGTACTGGAAACACCATATATTTT	CASSPDRGTGNTIYF
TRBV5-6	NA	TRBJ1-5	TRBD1	TGTGCCAGCAGCTTGATCGGACAGGCAGATCAGCCCCAGCATTTT	CASSLIGQADQPQHF
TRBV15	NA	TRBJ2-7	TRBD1	TGTGCCACCAGCCCGACTTCCGGGACAGTCTACGAGCAGTACTTC	CATSPTSGTVYEQYF
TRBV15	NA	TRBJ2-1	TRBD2	TGTGCCACCAGCGGCGGTTGGACCTCCGGGACTAGCGGGAGATCAAGTGAGCAGTTCTTC	CATSGGWTSGTSGRSSEQFF
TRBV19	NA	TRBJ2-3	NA	TGTGCCAGTAGTACTCGACAGGTATTAGGGACAGATACGCAGTATTTT	CASSTRQVLGTDTQYF
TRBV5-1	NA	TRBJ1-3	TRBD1	TGCGCCAGCAGCGGATGGGACAGCTCTGGAAACACCATATATTTT	CASSGWDSSGNTIYF
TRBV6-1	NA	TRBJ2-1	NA	TGTGCCAGCAGTGAAGCCAGACTAGGGCACGGGCATGAGCAGTTCTTC	CASSEARLGHGHEQFF
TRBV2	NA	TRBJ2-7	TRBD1	TGTGCCAACGCCCGGGACAGGCTCTCCTACGAGCAGTACTTC	CANARDRLSYEQYF